This entry concerns a single T cell receptor beta chain. CDR3 length: 12 residues. The germline V gene encodes CDR1 SGDLS and CDR2 YYNGEE. V was clipped by 0 bases and J by 7 bases, with 5 bases between them. TCRdb's table, derived via immunoSEQ multiplex PCR, lists solely in-frame clones and lacks some. The data show 75,000 to 100,000 clones, around 88% seen once. This sample is part of a study of graft-versus-host responses after intestinal transplantation. Study-wide background: All of the recipients had induction that used anti-thymocyte globulin, then tacrolimus and steroids for about 3 years.

This clonotype was obtained from a human patient who received an intestinal transplant, so some T cells may come from the graft donor. This rearrangement joins TRBV9 to TRBJ2-1, with D unclear. Sequencing used PBMCs, obtained 255 days after intestinal transplant. The CDR3 DNA is TGTGCCAGCAGCGTAGGGATGAATGAGCAGTTCTTC. Translating gives CASSVGMNEQFF.